The clone carrying this TCR beta chain was recorded once. Its antigen is currently unknown. The data originate from a study of graft-versus-host responses after intestinal transplantation. The data were produced by immunoSEQ multiplex PCR, yet TCRdb's version contains in-frame clones alone and is incomplete. The sample lists roughly 120,000 clones; approximately 90% were seen once. The J segment lost 3 bases and the V segment lost 1 base, leaving 9 bases of the junction unmatched. This CDR3 is built from 17 residues. CDR1 and CDR2 from the germline V gene are SGHNT and YYREEE (reference sequence). Sequenced material: unstimulated CD4+ T cells sorted from spleen or lymph node cells, taken before intestinal transplant. V usage is TRBV5-4 and J usage is TRBJ2-1, with TRBD2 matching over 8 bases. The receptor was derived from a human donor who received an intestinal transplant. As DNA, the CDR3 is TGTGCCAGCAGCTTGAAAGCGATAGCGGGGCACTACAATGAGCAGTTCTTC. Amino acid sequence: CASSLKAIAGHYNEQFF.